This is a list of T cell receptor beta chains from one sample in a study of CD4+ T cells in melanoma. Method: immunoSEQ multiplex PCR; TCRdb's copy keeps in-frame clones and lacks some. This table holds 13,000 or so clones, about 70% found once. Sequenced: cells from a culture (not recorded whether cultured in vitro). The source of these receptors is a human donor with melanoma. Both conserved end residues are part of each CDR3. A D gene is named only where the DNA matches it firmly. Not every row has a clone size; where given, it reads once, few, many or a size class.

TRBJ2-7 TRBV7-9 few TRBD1 TGTGCCAGCAGCCAAGGACAGGGTACTTACGAGCAGTACTTC CASSQGQGTYEQYF
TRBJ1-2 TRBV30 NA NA TGTGCCTGGAGAAATCCCAGAGCTAACTATGGCTACACCTTC CAWRNPRANYGYTF
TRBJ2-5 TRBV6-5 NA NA TGTGCCAGCAGTGCTACTAGAACGGAGACCCAGTACTTC CASSATRTETQYF
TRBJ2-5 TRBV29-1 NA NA TGCAGCGTGTTGAGCGGACAAGAGACCCAGTACTTC CSVLSGQETQYF
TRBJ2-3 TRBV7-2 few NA TGTGCCAGCAGCTTATTCCCCCGTCCGGATACGCAGTATTTT CASSLFPRPDTQYF
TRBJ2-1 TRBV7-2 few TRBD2 TGTGCCAGCAGCTCCGGAGGGACTAGCGGGTACAATGAGCAGTTCTTC CASSSGGTSGYNEQFF
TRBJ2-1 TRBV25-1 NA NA TGTGCCAGCAGTATAAGAGGGTCCTACAATGAGCAGTTCTTC CASSIRGSYNEQFF
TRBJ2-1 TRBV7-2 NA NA TGTGCCAGCAGTAGGGACAGCGGGCCAAATGAGCAGTTCTTC CASSRDSGPNEQFF
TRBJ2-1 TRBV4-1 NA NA TGCGCCAGCAGCCAAGATGGGTCAGTTAGTATGTTCTTC CASSQDGSVSMFF
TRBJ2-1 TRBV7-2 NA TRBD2 TGTGCCAGCCGTCGGTCTAGCGGGGGGAATGAGCAGTTCTTC CASRRSSGGNEQFF
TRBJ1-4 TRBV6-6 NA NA TGTGCCAGCAGTTACTCGAAGGGGAGTAATGAAAAACTGTTTTTT CASSYSKGSNEKLFF
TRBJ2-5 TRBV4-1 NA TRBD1 TGCGCCAGCAGCCGCCTGCCCAGTCCGACAGGGAAAGAGACCCAGTACTTC CASSRLPSPTGKETQYF
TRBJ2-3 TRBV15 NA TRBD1 TGTGCCACCAGCATCCGGACAGGGATCACAGATACGCAGTATTTT CATSIRTGITDTQYF
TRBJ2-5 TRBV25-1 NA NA TGTGCCAGCAGTGTAGGGGGGGCCAGCGAGACCCAGTACTTC CASSVGGASETQYF
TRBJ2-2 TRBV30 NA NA TGTGCCTGGAGTTTGGGAATCCTGGACGGGGAGCTGTTTTTT CAWSLGILDGELFF
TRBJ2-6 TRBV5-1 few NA TGCGCCAGCAGCTTGGCCGGCAGGGCTGGGGCCAACGTCCTGACTTTC CASSLAGRAGANVLTF
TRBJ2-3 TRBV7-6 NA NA TGTGCCAGCAGCTTAGGGGGACAGTGGGACGGGGGCGGAGGCACAGATACGCAGTATTTT CASSLGGQWDGGGGTDTQYF
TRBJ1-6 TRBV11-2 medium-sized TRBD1 TGTGCCAGCAGCTGGCAGGGGGTCGGTACTTCACCCCTCCACTTT CASSWQGVGTSPLHF
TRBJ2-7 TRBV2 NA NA TGTGCCAGCAGTGAAACCAGTACAGCAGAGAGCTACGAGCAGTACTTC CASSETSTAESYEQYF